Listed below are T cell receptor beta chains from one sample, sequenced in a study of blood T cells in healthy people across ages. TCRdb re-derived calls from the 5' RACE reads in MiXCR, one entry per CDR3 protein. This sample has over a million distinct CDR3 sequences; 59% occur once, and the top ten carry 5% to 7%. The sequenced sample consisted of blood. The receptors stem from a man between 18 and 29 years old in good health. The CDR3 runs from the conserved cysteine through the conserved F or W. A D gene is named only where the DNA matches it firmly. Where a row states a size, it is once, few, many or the class of an expanded clone; other rows omit it.

j_call | v_call | clone_size | d_call | cdr3_aa | cdr3_nt
TRBJ1-2 | TRBV4-1 | . | . | CASKRPGNGYTF | TGCGCCAGCAAAAGGCCCGGGAATGGCTACACCTTC
TRBJ2-3 | TRBV6-5 | few | . | CASSSGGGGTDTQYF | TGTGCCAGCAGTTCTGGGGGCGGGGGCACAGATACGCAGTATTTT
TRBJ2-2 | TRBV4-1 | few | . | CASSQGAGTGELFF | TGCGCCAGCAGCCAAGGAGCCGGGACTGGGGAGCTGTTTTTT
TRBJ2-7 | TRBV4-1 | once | TRBD1 | CASSQDIQGGRTEQYF | TGCGCCAGCAGCCAAGACATACAAGGGGGCAGGACCGAGCAGTACTTC
TRBJ2-1 | TRBV12-3/TRBV12-4 | . | . | CASSLIGSGEQFF | TGTGCCAGCAGCCTAATAGGGTCGGGGGAGCAGTTCTTC
TRBJ2-1 | TRBV27 | few | TRBD2 | CASRLAGLTTEQFF | TGTGCCAGCCGACTAGCGGGATTAACGACTGAGCAGTTCTTC
TRBJ2-7 | TRBV28 | . | . | CASSPWRGYEQYF | TGTGCCAGCAGTCCGTGGAGGGGCTACGAGCAGTACTTC
TRBJ2-1 | TRBV4-1 | . | TRBD2 | CASSSRLAGGLSQDNEQFF | TGCGCCAGCAGCTCCCGACTAGCGGGGGGCCTCTCACAAGACAATGAGCAGTTCTTC
TRBJ2-7 | TRBV5-1 | . | TRBD1 | CASSRTGAENNEQYF | TGCGCCAGCAGCCGTACAGGGGCAGAGAACAACGAGCAGTACTTC
TRBJ2-5 | TRBV6-2/TRBV6-3 | . | TRBD1 | CASSLNQPGTAQETQYF | TGTGCCAGCAGTCTAAATCAACCCGGGACAGCCCAAGAGACCCAGTACTTC
TRBJ1-1 | TRBV20-1 | few | . | CSARGREDTEAFF | TGCAGTGCTAGAGGCAGGGAGGACACTGAAGCTTTCTTT
TRBJ2-3 | TRBV29-1 | . | . | CSVHTSTDTQYF | TGCAGCGTCCATACCTCCACAGATACGCAGTATTTT
TRBJ2-7 | TRBV28 | . | TRBD2 | CASSLPLAANEQYF | TGTGCCAGCAGTTTACCTCTAGCGGCCAACGAGCAGTACTTC
TRBJ2-1 | TRBV7-2 | few | . | CASSLKPRYNEQFF | TGTGCCAGCAGCCTTAAGCCCAGGTACAATGAGCAGTTCTTC
TRBJ2-3 | TRBV6-4 | . | TRBD2 | CASSDTGGHTDTQYF | TGTGCCAGCAGTGATACGGGAGGACACACAGATACGCAGTATTTT
TRBJ1-2 | TRBV2 | . | TRBD1 | CASTLQGAIDRGYTF | TGTGCCAGCACGCTACAGGGGGCTATCGACCGTGGCTACACCTTC
TRBJ2-4 | TRBV5-1 | few | TRBD2 | CASSLAGAKNIQYF | TGTGCCAGCAGCTTAGCGGGAGCCAAAAACATTCAGTACTTC
TRBJ2-1 | TRBV12-3/TRBV12-4 | . | . | CASLLAVSGQFF | TGTGCCAGCCTTCTGGCAGTAAGCGGGCAGTTCTTC
TRBJ2-7 | TRBV29-1 | few | TRBD2 | CSVQGLAGREQYF | TGCAGCGTTCAAGGACTAGCGGGGCGCGAGCAGTACTTC
TRBJ1-6 | TRBV12-3/TRBV12-4 | . | . | CASSPADSYNSPLHF | TGTGCCAGCAGCCCGGCGGACAGCTATAATTCACCCCTCCACTTT
TRBJ2-5 | TRBV4-2 | . | TRBD2 | CASSQDPSGAHRTQYF | TGTGCCAGCAGCCAAGATCCTAGCGGGGCGCATAGAACCCAGTACTTC
TRBJ2-3 | TRBV7-9 | few | TRBD2 | CASSLTSGYTDTQYF | TGTGCCAGCTCGCTGACTAGCGGGTACACAGATACGCAGTATTTT
TRBJ2-3 | TRBV6-6 | . | TRBD1 | CASSLLAGGFTDTQYF | TGTGCCAGCAGTTTACTCGCAGGGGGCTTCACAGATACGCAGTATTTT
TRBJ2-5 | TRBV12-3/TRBV12-4 | . | . | CASSSKTQYF | TGTGCCAGCAGTTCGAAGACCCAGTACTTC
TRBJ2-3 | TRBV12-3/TRBV12-4 | few | . | CASSLVGAGDTQYF | TGTGCCAGCAGTTTAGTGGGGGCGGGAGATACGCAGTATTTT
TRBJ2-7 | TRBV7-2 | . | TRBD2 | CASSSLDWGGEDYNEQYF | TGTGCCAGCAGCTCTTTGGATTGGGGGGGAGAAGACTACAATGAGCAGTACTTC
TRBJ2-7 | TRBV27 | once | TRBD1 | CASCYGQGYEQYF | TGTGCCAGCTGCTACGGACAGGGCTACGAGCAGTACTTC
TRBJ2-1 | TRBV29-1 | few | . | CSVDIRESGEQFF | TGCAGCGTTGACATCCGGGAATCTGGTGAGCAGTTCTTC
TRBJ2-7 | TRBV7-2 | once | TRBD1 | CASSLTGWSYEQYF | TGTGCCAGCAGCTTGACAGGGTGGTCCTACGAGCAGTACTTC
TRBJ1-1 | TRBV20-1 | . | . | CRTRHLNTEAFF | TGCAGAACGAGACACCTGAACACTGAAGCTTTCTTT
TRBJ1-5 | TRBV7-6 | few | TRBD1 | CASSSTGGSNQPQHF | TGTGCCAGCAGCTCAACAGGGGGGAGCAATCAGCCCCAGCATTTT
TRBJ2-5 | TRBV29-1 | few | TRBD2 | CSVEFRLAGVAQYF | TGCAGCGTTGAATTTAGGCTAGCGGGGGTGGCTCAGTACTTC
TRBJ2-7 | TRBV7-2 | . | . | CASSLEGAYNEQYF | TGTGCCAGCAGCTTAGAAGGGGCCTACAATGAGCAGTACTTC
TRBJ1-2 | TRBV7-8 | . | . | CASSFDRGTDGYTF | TGTGCCAGCAGCTTTGACCGGGGGACCGATGGCTACACCTTC
TRBJ1-4 | TRBV7-9 | . | . | CASSLMGARGEKLFF | TGTGCCAGCAGCTTAATGGGAGCAAGGGGTGAAAAACTGTTTTTT
TRBJ1-2 | TRBV20-1 | . | TRBD1 | CSAIQGANYGYTF | TGCAGTGCTATCCAGGGGGCTAACTATGGCTACACCTTC
TRBJ2-7 | TRBV6-5 | . | . | CASSFQSLSYEQYF | TGTGCCAGCAGTTTCCAGTCGCTCTCCTACGAGCAGTACTTC
TRBJ2-7 | TRBV29-1 | few | . | CSVEGVDSYEQYF | TGCAGCGTTGAAGGTGTGGACTCCTACGAGCAGTACTTC
TRBJ2-1 | TRBV2 | . | . | CASINSGYNEQFF | TGTGCCAGCATAAATTCAGGCTACAATGAGCAGTTCTTC
TRBJ1-5 | TRBV2 | . | . | CASMQGYNQPQHF | TGTGCCAGCATGCAGGGATACAATCAGCCCCAGCATTTT
TRBJ2-5 | TRBV2 | once | . | CASRSGPVRTQYF | TGTGCCAGCCGGTCGGGCCCCGTGAGGACCCAGTACTTC
TRBJ2-1 | TRBV5-6 | . | . | CASSTVPRGVSEQFF | TGTGCCAGCAGCACGGTACCCAGAGGGGTCAGTGAGCAGTTCTTC
TRBJ2-2 | TRBV12-3/TRBV12-4 | . | TRBD1 | CASSKEGTVTGELFF | TGTGCCAGCAGCAAAGAAGGGACAGTCACCGGGGAGCTGTTTTTT
TRBJ2-2 | TRBV29-1 | . | . | CSVGWGSGELFF | TGCAGCGTTGGGTGGGGGAGCGGGGAGCTGTTTTTT
TRBJ2-3 | TRBV12-3/TRBV12-4 | few | TRBD2 | CASSSGLADIPSTDTQYF | TGTGCCAGCAGTTCGGGACTAGCGGATATACCTAGCACAGATACGCAGTATTTT
TRBJ2-3 | TRBV6-4 | few | TRBD2 | CASSAGGKHTDTQYF | TGTGCCAGCAGTGCGGGGGGGAAACACACAGATACGCAGTATTTT
TRBJ2-5 | TRBV29-1 | few | . | CSAVAEREETQYF | TGCAGCGCTGTAGCGGAGAGGGAAGAGACCCAGTACTTC
TRBJ2-1 | TRBV4-3 | . | . | CASSPGERKEQFF | TGCGCCAGCAGCCCCGGGGAGAGGAAGGAGCAGTTCTTC
TRBJ2-5 | TRBV6-5 | . | TRBD2 | CASSYSWGGETQYF | TGTGCCAGCAGTTACTCTTGGGGAGGGGAGACCCAGTACTTC
TRBJ1-2 | TRBV6-2/TRBV6-3 | once | . | CASSMRQRNYGYTF | TGTGCCAGCAGTATGAGACAGCGTAACTATGGCTACACCTTC
TRBJ2-5 | TRBV6-5 | . | . | CASSLEDSWGETQYF | TGTGCCAGCAGTTTAGAGGACAGCTGGGGGGAGACCCAGTACTTC
TRBJ1-2 | TRBV7-9 | . | . | CASSSFLARLANYGYTF | TGTGCCAGCAGCTCATTTTTAGCTAGGCTGGCTAACTATGGCTACACCTTC